The entry below gives a single T cell receptor (beta chain) sequence along with its context. Its antigen is as yet unknown. Version v3.0 of the immunoSEQ assay ran at survey level. Measured with immunoSEQ multiplex PCR; TCRdb has only the in-frame clones, and not every one. The table includes 19,000 or so clones, approximately 81% detected once. This sample was taken from a study of long-term antiretroviral therapy in people with HIV. Whole-study results and caveats: With ART, diversity went up but was still lower than in transplant donor controls.

CDR1 is MDHEN and CDR2 is SYDVKM in the germline V gene. This CDR3 comprises 13 residues. V lost 6 bases, J lost 0 bases, and 9 bases lay in between. The source is a man aged 50-59 years with HIV. The chain employs TRBV28 and TRBJ2-7; D might be TRBD2 (5 bases). This sample comprised unsorted PBMCs, obtained 0.3 years before starting antiretroviral therapy. CDR3 sequence (DNA): TGTGCCAGCAGAATGGGGAGCTCCTACGAGCAGTACTTC. The encoded protein is CASRMGSSYEQYF.